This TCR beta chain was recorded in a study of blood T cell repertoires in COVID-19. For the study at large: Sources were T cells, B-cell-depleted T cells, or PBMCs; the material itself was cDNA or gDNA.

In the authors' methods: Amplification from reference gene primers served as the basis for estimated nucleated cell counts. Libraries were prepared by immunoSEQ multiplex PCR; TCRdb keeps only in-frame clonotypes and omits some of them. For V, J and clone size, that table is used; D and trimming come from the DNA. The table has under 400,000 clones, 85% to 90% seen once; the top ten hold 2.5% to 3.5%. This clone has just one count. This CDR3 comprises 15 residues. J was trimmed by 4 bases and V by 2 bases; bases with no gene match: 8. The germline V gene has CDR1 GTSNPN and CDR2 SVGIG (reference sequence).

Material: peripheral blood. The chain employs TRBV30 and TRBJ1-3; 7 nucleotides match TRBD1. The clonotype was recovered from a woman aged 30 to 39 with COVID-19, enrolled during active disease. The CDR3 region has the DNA TGTGCCTGGAGTATAATTGGACAGGCCGGAAACACCATATATTTT. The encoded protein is CAWSIIGQAGNTIYF. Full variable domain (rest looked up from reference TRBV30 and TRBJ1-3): SQTIHQWPATLVQPVGSPLSLECTVEGTSNPNLYWYRQAAGRGLQLLFYSVGIGQISSEVPQNLSASRPQDRQFILSSKKLLLSDSGFYLCAWSIIGQAGNTIYFGEGSWLTVV.